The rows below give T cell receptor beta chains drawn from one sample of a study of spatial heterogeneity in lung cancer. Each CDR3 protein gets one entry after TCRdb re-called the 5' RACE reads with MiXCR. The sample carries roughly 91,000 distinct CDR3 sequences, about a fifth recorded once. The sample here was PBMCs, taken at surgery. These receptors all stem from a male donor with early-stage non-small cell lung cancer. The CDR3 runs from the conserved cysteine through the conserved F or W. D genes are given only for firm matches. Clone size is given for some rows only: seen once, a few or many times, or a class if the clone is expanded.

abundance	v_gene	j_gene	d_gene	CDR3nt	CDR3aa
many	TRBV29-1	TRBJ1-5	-	TGCAGCGTTGGTGACGGAGATCAGCCCCAGCATTTT	CSVGDGDQPQHF
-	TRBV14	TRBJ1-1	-	TGTGCCAGCAGGCCCTCTTTCGAGGTGGCTGAAGCTTTCTTT	CASRPSFEVAEAFF
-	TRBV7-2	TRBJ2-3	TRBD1	TGTGCCAGCAGCTTACGACAGGGGGGCACAGATACGCAGTATTTT	CASSLRQGGTDTQYF
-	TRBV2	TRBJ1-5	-	TGTGCCAGCAGGACGGGCAGTAGCAATCAGCCCCAGCATTTT	CASRTGSSNQPQHF
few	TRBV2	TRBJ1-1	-	TGTGCCAGCAAGAAGAGTGGGAACACTGAAGCTTTCTTT	CASKKSGNTEAFF
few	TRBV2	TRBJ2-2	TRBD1	TGTGCCACCTCAGGACAGGGAATAGCCGGGGAGCTGTTTTTT	CATSGQGIAGELFF
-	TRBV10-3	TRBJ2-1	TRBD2	TGTGCCATCACCCCGACTAGCGCGGCCTACAATGAGCAGTTCTTC	CAITPTSAAYNEQFF
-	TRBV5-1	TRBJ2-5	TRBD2	TGCGCCAGCAGCTTCGGACTAGCCGCAGAGACCCAGTACTTC	CASSFGLAAETQYF
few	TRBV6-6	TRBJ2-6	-	TGTGCCAGTACCGCCCCCGGGGTTGGGGCCAACGTCCTGACTTTC	CASTAPGVGANVLTF
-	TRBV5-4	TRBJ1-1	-	TGTGCCAGCAGCATTCAAGGGGCCGAGGCTGAAGCTTTCTTT	CASSIQGAEAEAFF
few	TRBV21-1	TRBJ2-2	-	TGTGCCAGCAGCATTAGGAACACCGGGGAGCTGTTTTTT	CASSIRNTGELFF
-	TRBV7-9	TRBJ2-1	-	TGTGCCAGCAGCTTCGTGCGAAACAATGAGCAGTTCTTC	CASSFVRNNEQFF
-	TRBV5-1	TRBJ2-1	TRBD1	TGCGCCAGCAGCCTGGGACAGGGGGCCTTTAATGAGCAGTTCTTC	CASSLGQGAFNEQFF
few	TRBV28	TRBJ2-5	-	TGTGCCAGCAGTTTAAGTCGGATGGGGACCCAGTACTTC	CASSLSRMGTQYF
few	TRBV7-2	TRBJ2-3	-	TGTGCCAGCAGCTTAGCTCGCAGGGCAGATACGCAGTATTTT	CASSLARRADTQYF
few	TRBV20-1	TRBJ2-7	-	TGCAGTGCTAGTTCGGGGGCGAATGAGCAGTACTTC	CSASSGANEQYF
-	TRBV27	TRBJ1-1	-	TGTGCCAGCAGTTTATTTATCGCGGATGAAGCTTTCTTT	CASSLFIADEAFF
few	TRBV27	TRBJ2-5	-	TGTGCCAGCAGTCCCCCCAATTCTAAGAGGACCCAGTACTTC	CASSPPNSKRTQYF
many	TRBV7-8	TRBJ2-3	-	TGTGCCAGCAGCTTCGCAGGTGCTAGCACAGATACGCAGTATTTT	CASSFAGASTDTQYF
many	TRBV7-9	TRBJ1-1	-	TGTGCCAGCAGCTCATCTGCAGGGGCGAGGAGGACTGAAGCTTTCTTT	CASSSSAGARRTEAFF
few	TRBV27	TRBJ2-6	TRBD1	TGTGCCAGCAGCTTACAGGGGGTCGGTGGGGCCAACGTCCTGACTTTC	CASSLQGVGGANVLTF
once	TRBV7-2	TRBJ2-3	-	TGTGCCAGCAGCTCCCGGGGGGCCCAGAGCACAGATACGCAGTATTTT	CASSSRGAQSTDTQYF
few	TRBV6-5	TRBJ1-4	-	TGTGCCAGCAGTGGTAATTTTAAGGAAAAACTGTTTTTT	CASSGNFKEKLFF
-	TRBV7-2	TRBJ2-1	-	TGTGCCAGCAGCTTAGCGCCCCAGGGGAGTCCCTACAATGAGCAGTTCTTC	CASSLAPQGSPYNEQFF
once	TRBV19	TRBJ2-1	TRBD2	TGTGCCAGTAGTATGCTAGCGGGGGGGCTGTGCAATGAGCAGTTCTTC	CASSMLAGGLCNEQFF
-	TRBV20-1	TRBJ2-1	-	TGCAGTGCTAGATCGGGACTCCCGAGGGGGGAGCAGTTCTTC	CSARSGLPRGEQFF
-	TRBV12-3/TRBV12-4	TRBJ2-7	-	TGTGCCAGCAGTCCCCGTAGTCAGCCAGGCTACGAGCAGTACTTC	CASSPRSQPGYEQYF
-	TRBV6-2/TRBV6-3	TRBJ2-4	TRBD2	TGTGCCAGCACCCACGGGGGGTTTCAGTACTTC	CASTHGGFQYF
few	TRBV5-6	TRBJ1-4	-	TGTGCCAGCAGCTTGGACAGGATCGGTGAAAAACTGTTTTTT	CASSLDRIGEKLFF
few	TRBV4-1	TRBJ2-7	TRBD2	TGCGCCAGCAGCCAAGCCGCGGCTAGCGGGAGTGGCGAGCAGTACTTC	CASSQAAASGSGEQYF
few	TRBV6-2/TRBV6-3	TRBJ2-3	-	TGTGCCAGCAGTCGCGGACTGGGGGCTAGGACAGATACGCAGTATTTT	CASSRGLGARTDTQYF
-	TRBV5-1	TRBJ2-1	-	TGCGCCAGCAGCTTAATTTCGAAAAATGAGCAGTTCTTC	CASSLISKNEQFF
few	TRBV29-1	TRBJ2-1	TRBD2	TGCAGCGTTGATCAAATTTTCCCAGCTGGCCTAGCGGGGAATGAGCAGTTCTTC	CSVDQIFPAGLAGNEQFF
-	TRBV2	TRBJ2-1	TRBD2	TGTGCCAGCAGTGACCTAGCGGGAGCTAGAGAGCAGTTCTTC	CASSDLAGAREQFF
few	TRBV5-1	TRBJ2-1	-	TGCGCCAGCAGCCTCAGCAACCTAGCCAGTGAGCAGTTCTTC	CASSLSNLASEQFF
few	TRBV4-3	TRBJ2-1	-	TGCGCCAGCAGCCAAGTCGGTGGGGCATCCTACAATGAGCAGTTCTTC	CASSQVGGASYNEQFF
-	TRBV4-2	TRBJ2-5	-	TGTGCCAGCAGCCAAGGGGGTTCGCAAGAGACCCAGTACTTC	CASSQGGSQETQYF
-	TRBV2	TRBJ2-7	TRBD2	TGTGCCAGCGTCGTTAGCGGGAGGGCTCGGGAGCAGTACTTC	CASVVSGRAREQYF
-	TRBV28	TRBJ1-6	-	TGTGCCAGCAGTTTATCCAGGCGGGATACACCCCTCCACTTT	CASSLSRRDTPLHF
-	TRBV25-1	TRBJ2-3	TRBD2	TGTGCCAGCAGTGAAGAGGGACTACCCTCTGATACGCAGTATTTT	CASSEEGLPSDTQYF
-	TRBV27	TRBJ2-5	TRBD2	TGTGCCAGCAGGCAGTATAGCGGGGCGTACCAAGAGACCCAGTACTTC	CASRQYSGAYQETQYF